Sequencing of this TCR beta chain was carried out in a study of blood T cell repertoires in COVID-19 (TCRdb year 2020). Turning to the overall study: Collaborator samples came from the United States, Italy and Spain and covered acute and convalescent phases of COVID-19. The samples were drawn from two sources: the first 160 participants of the ongoing ImmuneRACE study, and over 950 subjects contributed by 6 global collaborators. Deeply sampled blood TCRbeta repertoires from subjects exposed to, actively infected with, or recovered from COVID-19 were included in the dataset. The prospective study material was composed of cDNA or gDNA derived from T cells, B-cell-depleted T cells, or PBMCs. The sample metadata nearly always contained a de-identified subject ID, COVID-19 status, age in years and sex. A freely available public database, intended as a resource for researchers studying the immune response to SARS-CoV-2, is where the repertoires were released. Where available, HLA class I and class II types were taken from metadata supplied by the sample provider and were not determined by assay-based typing. On the study overall, not on this receptor specifically: Clinical and demographic metadata were provided uncurated, with the amount varying by source and participant.

The collaborating institutions used their own protocols to collect whole blood in K2EDTA tubes. For TCRbeta analysis, collaborators shipped samples in one of three forms: frozen whole blood, isolated PBMCs, or DNA extracted from either of those sample types. The CDR3, cysteine through phenylalanine, is 12 amino acids long. Only CDR3 DNA is held: 36 bases, read in frame from base 1. At the junction V is shortened by 1 base and J by 12 bases; bases outside the gene matches: 6. From a lookup of the germline V gene (reference sequence), CDR1 and CDR2 are SEHNR and FQNEAQ. This clone was counted a few times. Its antigen remains unidentified. No much larger clone is present one base from it, and per-base qualities are unavailable. TCRbeta CDR3 regions were amplified from genomic DNA using the immunoSEQ Assay, a bias-controlled multiplex PCR. From the authors' description of their analysis: The number of nucleated cells in each sample was estimated from the amplification of reference gene primers within the assay. Sequence reads were collapsed and filtered to measure the absolute abundance of every unique TCRbeta CDR3 rearrangement. Productive Simpson clonality was computed per sample as the square root of Simpson's diversity index over productive rearrangements. TCRdb took this table from immuneACCESS and kept in-frame rearrangements with V and J called. Such tables lack part of the clones; where checked against another copy, unresolved V genes explain under half of the gap, and the rest is unexplained. That table is the source of V, J and clone size, and D and trimming were worked out from the DNA. The sample table contains hundreds of thousands of clones; only one count was recorded for around nine tenths of them. The top ten hold around 3% of the sample.

The origin of this receptor is a man in his late teens or twenties with active or convalescent COVID-19. The chain joins TRBV7-9 to TRBJ2-7, with 7 bases matching TRBD1. The specimen sequenced was peripheral blood. The CDR3: CASSLGQGLPYF. In nucleotide form, the sequence is TGTGCCAGCAGCTTAGGACAGGGTTTACCGTACTTC. Extended through the reference TRBV7-9 and TRBJ2-7 proteins, this CDR3 yields the full variable domain: DTGVSQNPRHKITKRGQNVTFRCDPISEHNRLYWYRQTLGQGPEFLTYFQNEAQLEKSRLLSDRFSAERPKGSFSTLEIQRTEQGDSAMYLCASSLGQGLPYFGPGTRLTVT.